This T cell receptor beta chain was recorded in a study of blood T cell repertoires in COVID-19. Study background: Both acute and convalescent COVID-19 samples were obtained from the United States, Italy and Spain. Sources were T cells, B-cell-depleted T cells, or PBMCs; the material itself was cDNA or gDNA.

Trimming stripped 5 bases from V and 8 bases from J, with 12 bases between. Per germline, CDR1 SEHNR and CDR2 FQNEAQ (reference sequence). This CDR3 is built from 12 residues. In the authors' workflow: Amplification of reference gene primers was used by the study to estimate nucleated cell counts. TCRdb keeps only in-frame clones here, not all; method: immunoSEQ multiplex PCR. V, J and clone size reflect that table, while D and trimming were determined from the DNA. The data contain about 230,000 clones, 83% of them seen just once; the ten biggest clones take up 2% to 3%. The TCR originated in a woman aged 70-85 years with active or convalescent COVID-19. The source material was peripheral blood. The J gene is TRBJ1-2, the V gene TRBV7-9, with D possibly being TRBD1 (6 bases). The CDR3 loop reads CASSPRGEGYTF. CDR3 DNA sequence: TGTGCCAGCAGCCCCAGGGGAGAGGGCTACACCTTC.